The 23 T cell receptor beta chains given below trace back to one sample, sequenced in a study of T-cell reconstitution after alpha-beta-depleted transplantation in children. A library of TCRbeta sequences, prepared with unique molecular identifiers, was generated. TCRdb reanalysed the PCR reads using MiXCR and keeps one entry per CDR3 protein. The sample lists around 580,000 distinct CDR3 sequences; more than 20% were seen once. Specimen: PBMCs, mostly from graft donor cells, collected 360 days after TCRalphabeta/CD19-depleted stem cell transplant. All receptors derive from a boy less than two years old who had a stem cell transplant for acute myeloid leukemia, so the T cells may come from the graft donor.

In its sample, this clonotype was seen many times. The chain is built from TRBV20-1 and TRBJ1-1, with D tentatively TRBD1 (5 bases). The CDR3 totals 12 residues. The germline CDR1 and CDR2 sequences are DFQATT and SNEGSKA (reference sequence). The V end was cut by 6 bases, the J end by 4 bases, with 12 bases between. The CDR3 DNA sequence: TGCAGTGCCGAAGACAGCCGCACTGAAGCTTTCTTT. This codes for CSAEDSRTEAFF.

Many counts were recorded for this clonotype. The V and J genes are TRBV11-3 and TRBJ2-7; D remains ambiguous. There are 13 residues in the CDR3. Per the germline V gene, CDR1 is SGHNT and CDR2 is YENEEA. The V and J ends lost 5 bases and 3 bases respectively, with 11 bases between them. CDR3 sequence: CASSLRSLYEQYF. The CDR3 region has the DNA TGTGCCAGCAGCCTTAGAAGCCTCTACGAGCAGTACTTC.

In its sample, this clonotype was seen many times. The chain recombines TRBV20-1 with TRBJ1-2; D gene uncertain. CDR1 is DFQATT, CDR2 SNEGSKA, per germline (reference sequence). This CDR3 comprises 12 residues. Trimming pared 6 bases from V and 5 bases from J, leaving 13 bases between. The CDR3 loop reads CSAISAGYGYTF. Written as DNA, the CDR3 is TGCAGTGCCATTAGTGCGGGTTATGGCTACACCTTC.

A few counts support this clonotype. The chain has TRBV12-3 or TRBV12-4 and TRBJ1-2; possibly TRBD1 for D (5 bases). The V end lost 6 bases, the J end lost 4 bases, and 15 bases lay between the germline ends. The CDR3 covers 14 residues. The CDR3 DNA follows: TGTGCCAGCAGCCCCCGACAGAATTCCTATGGCTACACCTTC. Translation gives CASSPRQNSYGYTF.

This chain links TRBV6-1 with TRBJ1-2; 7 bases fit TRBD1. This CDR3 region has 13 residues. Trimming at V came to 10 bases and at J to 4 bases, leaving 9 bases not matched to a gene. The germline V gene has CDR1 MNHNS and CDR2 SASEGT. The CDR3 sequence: CATLGGSRYGYTF. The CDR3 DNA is TGTGCCACCCTAGGGGGCAGCCGCTATGGCTACACCTTC.

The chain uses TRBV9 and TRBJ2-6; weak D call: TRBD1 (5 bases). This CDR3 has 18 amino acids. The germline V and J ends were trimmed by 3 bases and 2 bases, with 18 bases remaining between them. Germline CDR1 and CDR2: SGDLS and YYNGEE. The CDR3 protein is CASSAFVGRVTGANVLTF. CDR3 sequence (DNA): TGTGCCAGCAGCGCATTTGTCGGCAGGGTGACTGGGGCCAACGTCCTGACTTTC.

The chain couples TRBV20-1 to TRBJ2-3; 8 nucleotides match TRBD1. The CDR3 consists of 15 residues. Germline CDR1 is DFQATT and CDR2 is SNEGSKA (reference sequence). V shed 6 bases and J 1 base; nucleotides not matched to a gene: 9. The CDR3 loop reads CSARRTGFGTDTQYF. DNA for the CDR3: TGCAGTGCCAGGAGGACAGGGTTTGGCACAGATACGCAGTATTTT.

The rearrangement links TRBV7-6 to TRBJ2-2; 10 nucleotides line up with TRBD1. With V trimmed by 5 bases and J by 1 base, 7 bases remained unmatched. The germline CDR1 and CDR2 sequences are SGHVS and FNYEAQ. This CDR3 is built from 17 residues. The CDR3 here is CASSPQTGGVNTGELFF. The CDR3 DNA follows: TGTGCCAGCAGCCCTCAGACAGGGGGCGTGAACACCGGGGAGCTGTTTTTT.

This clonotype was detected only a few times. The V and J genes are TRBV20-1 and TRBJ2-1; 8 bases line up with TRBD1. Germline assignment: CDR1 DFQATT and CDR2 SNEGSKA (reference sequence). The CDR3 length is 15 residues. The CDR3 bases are TGCAGCCCTGGGCGACCCAGGGGGCGCGACAATGAGCAGTTCTTC. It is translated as CSPGRPRGRDNEQFF.

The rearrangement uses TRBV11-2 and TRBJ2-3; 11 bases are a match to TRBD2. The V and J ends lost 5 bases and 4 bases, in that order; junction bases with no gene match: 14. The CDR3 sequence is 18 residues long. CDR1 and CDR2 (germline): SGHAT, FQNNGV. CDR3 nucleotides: TGTGCCAGCAGCCCCGGACTAGCGGGCTACCTGCCCTCAGATACGCAGTATTTT. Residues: CASSPGLAGYLPSDTQYF.

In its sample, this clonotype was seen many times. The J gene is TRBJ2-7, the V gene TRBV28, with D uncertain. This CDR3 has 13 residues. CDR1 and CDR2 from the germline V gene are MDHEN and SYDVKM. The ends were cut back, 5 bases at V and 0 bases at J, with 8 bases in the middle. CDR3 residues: CASSVDGSYEQYV. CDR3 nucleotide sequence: TGTGCCAGCAGTGTAGACGGCTCCTACGAGCAGTACGTC.

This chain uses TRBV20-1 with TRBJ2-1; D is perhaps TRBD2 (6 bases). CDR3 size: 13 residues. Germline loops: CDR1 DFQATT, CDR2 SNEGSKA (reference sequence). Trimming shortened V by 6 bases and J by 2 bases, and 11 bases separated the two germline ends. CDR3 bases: TGCAGTGCCACTGGGGGGACCTACAATGAGCAGTTCTTC. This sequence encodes CSATGGTYNEQFF.

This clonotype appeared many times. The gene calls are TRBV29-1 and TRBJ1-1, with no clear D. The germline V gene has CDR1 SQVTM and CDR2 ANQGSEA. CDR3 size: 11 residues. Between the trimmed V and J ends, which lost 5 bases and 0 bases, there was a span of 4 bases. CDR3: CSVLMNTEAFF. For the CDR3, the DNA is TGCAGCGTTTTAATGAACACTGAAGCTTTCTTT.

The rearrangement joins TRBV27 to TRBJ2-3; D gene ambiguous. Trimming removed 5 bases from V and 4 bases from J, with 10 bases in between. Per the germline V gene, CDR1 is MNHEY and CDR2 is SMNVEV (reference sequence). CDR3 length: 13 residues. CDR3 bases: TGTGCCAGCAGTACTAACCCCCCAGATACGCAGTATTTT. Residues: CASSTNPPDTQYF.

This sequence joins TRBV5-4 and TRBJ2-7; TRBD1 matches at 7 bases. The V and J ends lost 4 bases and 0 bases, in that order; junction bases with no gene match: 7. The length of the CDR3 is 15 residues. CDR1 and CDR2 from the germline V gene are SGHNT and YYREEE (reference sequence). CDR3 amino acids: CASSPQGVLSYEQYF. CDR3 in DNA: TGTGCCAGCAGCCCTCAGGGGGTTCTCTCCTACGAGCAGTACTTC.

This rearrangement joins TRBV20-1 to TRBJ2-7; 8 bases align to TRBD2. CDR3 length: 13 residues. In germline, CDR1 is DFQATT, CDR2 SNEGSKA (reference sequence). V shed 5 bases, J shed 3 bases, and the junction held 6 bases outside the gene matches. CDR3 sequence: CSARGLEIYEQYF. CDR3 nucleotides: TGCAGTGCTCGGGGACTAGAGATCTACGAGCAGTACTTC.

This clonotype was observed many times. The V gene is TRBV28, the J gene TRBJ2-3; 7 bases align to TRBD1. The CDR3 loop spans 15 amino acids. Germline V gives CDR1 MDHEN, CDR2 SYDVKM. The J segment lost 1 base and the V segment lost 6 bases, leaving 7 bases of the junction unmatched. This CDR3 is CASRAGTAGTDTQYF. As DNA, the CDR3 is TGTGCCAGCAGGGCCGGGACAGCGGGCACAGATACGCAGTATTTT. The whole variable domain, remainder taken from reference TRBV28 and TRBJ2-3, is DVKVTQSSRYLVKRTGEKVFLECVQDMDHENMFWYRQDPGLGLRLIYFSYDVKMKEKGDIPEGYSVSREKKERFSLILESASTNQTSMYLCASRAGTAGTDTQYFGPGTRLTVL.

The CDR3 nucleotides are TGCAGCGTTGCCCAAGGGTCCTATGGCTACACCTTC. This gives the protein CSVAQGSYGYTF. The chain uses TRBV29-1 and TRBJ1-2, with unresolved D. Germline assignment: CDR1 SQVTM and CDR2 ANQGSEA. CDR3 length: 12 amino acids. Trimming pared 4 bases from V and 4 bases from J, leaving 10 bases between.

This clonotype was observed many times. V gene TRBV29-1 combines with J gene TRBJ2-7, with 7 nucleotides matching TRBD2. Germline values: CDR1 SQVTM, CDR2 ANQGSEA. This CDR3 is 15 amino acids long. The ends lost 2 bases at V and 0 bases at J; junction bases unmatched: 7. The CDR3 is CSVERLLANSYEQYF. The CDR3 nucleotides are TGCAGCGTTGAACGCCTACTAGCGAACTCCTACGAGCAGTACTTC.

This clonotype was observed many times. The CDR3 is CASSLVRVDTQYF. DNA of the CDR3: TGTGCCAGCAGCTTAGTGAGGGTTGATACGCAGTATTTT. The V call is TRBV7-2, the J call TRBJ2-3; possibly TRBD2 for D (5 bases). Germline V lookup: CDR1 SGHTA, CDR2 FQGNSA. Trimming took 1 base from V and 6 from J, leaving 8 bases between them. The CDR3 consists of 13 residues.

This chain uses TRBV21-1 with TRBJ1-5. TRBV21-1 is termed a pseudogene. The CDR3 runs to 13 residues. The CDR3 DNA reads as TGTGCCAGCAGCAAATCGTTGATTCAGCCCCAGCATTTT. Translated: CASSKSLIQPQHF.

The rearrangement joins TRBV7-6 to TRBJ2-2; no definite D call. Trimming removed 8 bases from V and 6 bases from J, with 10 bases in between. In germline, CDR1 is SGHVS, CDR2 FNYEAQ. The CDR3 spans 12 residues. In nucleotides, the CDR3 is TGTGCCAGCTTGGGGTTCCCCGGGGAGCTGTTTTTT. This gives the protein CASLGFPGELFF.

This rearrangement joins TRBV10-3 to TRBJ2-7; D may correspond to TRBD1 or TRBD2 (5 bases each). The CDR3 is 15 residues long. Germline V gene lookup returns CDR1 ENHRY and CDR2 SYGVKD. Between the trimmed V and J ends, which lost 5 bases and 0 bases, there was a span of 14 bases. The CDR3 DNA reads TGTGCCATCAGTCCCCCGGGACCAAGCTCCTACGAGCAGTACTTC. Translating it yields CAISPPGPSSYEQYF.